This passage covers 7 T cell receptor beta chains from one sample sequenced in a study of OX40 agonist ivuxolimab in advanced cancers. Produced via immunoSEQ multiplex PCR; TCRdb's table is partial and in-frame only. The sample has around 35,000 clones; 92% are singletons. The material was CD4+ or CD8+ T cells sorted from blood, obtained in a trial of the OX40 agonist ivuxolimab. These receptors all stem from an adult with an advanced solid tumor such as melanoma, head and neck, liver or kidney cancer.

The rearrangement uses TRBV7-3 and TRBJ2-1; D tentatively fits TRBD1 or TRBD2 (5 bases each). With 4 bases removed from V and 2 bases from J, the gap between germline ends came to 12 bases. CDR1 SGHTA and CDR2 FQGTGA come from the germline V gene. This CDR3 spans 15 amino acids. The CDR3 loop is CASSSPGRPYNEQFF. DNA for the CDR3: TGTGCCAGCAGCTCTCCGGGACGTCCCTACAATGAGCAGTTCTTC.

The chain employs TRBV28 and TRBJ2-3; D possibly corresponds to TRBD2 (5 bases). V shed 3 bases and J shed 9 bases, with 13 bases lying between them. CDR1 MDHEN and CDR2 SYDVKM come from the germline V gene. This CDR3 comprises 13 residues. The CDR3 protein is CASSFLASTTQYF. In nucleotides, the CDR3 is TGTGCCAGCAGTTTTTTGGCTAGCACAACGCAGTATTTT.

This sequence joins TRBV27 and TRBJ2-2; D remains unclear. The length of the CDR3 is 14 residues. Germline assignment: CDR1 MNHEY and CDR2 SMNVEV (reference sequence). V was pared by 2 bases and J by 1 base, with 5 bases between. The DNA of the CDR3 is TGTGCCAGCAGTTTAAGCCGGAACACCGGGGAGCTGTTTTTT. Encoded protein: CASSLSRNTGELFF.

This clone was counted only a few times. The chain carries TRBV13 and TRBJ2-1, with TRBD2 matching over 8 bases. This CDR3 is 15 amino acids long. In germline, CDR1 is PRHDT, CDR2 FYEKMQ (reference sequence). V trimming: 5 bases; J trimming: 8 bases; junction bases outside the gene matches: 11. The CDR3 protein is CASSQGLELADEQFF. CDR3 in DNA: TGTGCCAGCAGCCAGGGACTAGAATTGGCCGATGAGCAGTTCTTC.

The chain carries TRBV9 and TRBJ2-7; D possibly corresponds to TRBD2 (5 bases). The CDR3 runs 14 residues. V lost 0 bases and J lost 3, with 10 bases in between. Germline V gene sequence: CDR1 SGDLS, CDR2 YYNGEE. In nucleotides, the CDR3 is TGTGCCAGCAGCGTAGAGGATGCGGGCTACGAGCAGTACTTC. Protein sequence: CASSVEDAGYEQYF. Drawing the rest from reference TRBV9 and TRBJ2-7, the complete variable domain is DSGVTQTPKHLITATGQRVTLRCSPRSGDLSVYWYQQSLDQGLQFLIQYYNGEERAKGNILERFSAQQFPDLHSELNLSSLELGDSALYFCASSVEDAGYEQYFGPGTRLTVT.

This chain uses TRBV27 with TRBJ1-2; perhaps TRBD1 as D (6 bases). Deletions cut 3 bases from V and 6 bases from J, with 17 bases between. From germline, CDR1 is MNHEY and CDR2 SMNVEV (reference sequence). This CDR3 contains 15 residues. The CDR3 nucleotides are TGTGCCAGCAGTTTGGGGGGGCTCCCAGCTGATGGCTACACCTTC. Translated: CASSLGGLPADGYTF.

The CDR3 DNA follows: TGTGCCAGCAGCCCCTTTGGGAGCGGCCCCTACGAGCAGTACTTC. Amino acid sequence: CASSPFGSGPYEQYF. The chain is built from TRBV9 and TRBJ2-7; TRBD2 might be the D (5 bases). V gave up 4 bases and J gave up 2 bases, with 16 bases separating them. The CDR3 is 15 amino acids. In germline, CDR1 is SGDLS, CDR2 YYNGEE.